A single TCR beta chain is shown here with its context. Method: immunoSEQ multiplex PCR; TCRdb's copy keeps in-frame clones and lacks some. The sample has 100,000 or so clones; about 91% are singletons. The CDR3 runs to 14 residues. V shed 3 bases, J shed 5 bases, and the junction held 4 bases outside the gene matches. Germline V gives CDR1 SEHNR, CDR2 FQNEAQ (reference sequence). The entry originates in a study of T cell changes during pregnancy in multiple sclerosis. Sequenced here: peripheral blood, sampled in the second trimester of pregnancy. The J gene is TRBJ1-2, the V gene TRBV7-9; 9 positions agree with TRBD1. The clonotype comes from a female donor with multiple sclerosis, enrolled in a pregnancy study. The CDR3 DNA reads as TGTGCCAGCAGCTTCGGCGACAGGGGGTATGGCTACACCTTC. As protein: CASSFGDRGYGYTF.